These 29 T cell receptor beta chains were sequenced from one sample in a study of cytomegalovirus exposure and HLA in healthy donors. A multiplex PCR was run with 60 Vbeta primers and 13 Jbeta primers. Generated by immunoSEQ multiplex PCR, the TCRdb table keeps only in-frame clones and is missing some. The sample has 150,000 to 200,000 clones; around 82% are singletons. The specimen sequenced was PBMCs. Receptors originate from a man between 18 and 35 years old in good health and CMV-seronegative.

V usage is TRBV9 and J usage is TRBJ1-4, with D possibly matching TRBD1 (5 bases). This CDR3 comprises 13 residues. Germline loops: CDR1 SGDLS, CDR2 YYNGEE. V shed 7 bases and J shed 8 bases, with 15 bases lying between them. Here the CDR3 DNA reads TGTGCCAGCGGCACCGGGGGAGGGGAAAAACTGTTTTTT. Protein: CASGTGGGEKLFF.

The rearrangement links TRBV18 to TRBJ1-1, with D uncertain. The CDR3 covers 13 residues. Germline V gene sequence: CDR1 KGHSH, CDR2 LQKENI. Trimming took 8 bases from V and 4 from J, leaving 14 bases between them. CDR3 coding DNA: TGTGCCAGCGGTATCGAAATTAGCACTGAAGCTTTCTTT. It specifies CASGIEISTEAFF. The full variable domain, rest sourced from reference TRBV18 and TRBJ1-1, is NAGVMQNPRHLVRRRGQEARLRCSPMKGHSHVYWYRQLPEEGLKFMVYLQKENIIDESGMPKERFSAEFPKEGPSILRIQQVVRGDSAAYFCASGIEISTEAFFGQGTRLTVV.

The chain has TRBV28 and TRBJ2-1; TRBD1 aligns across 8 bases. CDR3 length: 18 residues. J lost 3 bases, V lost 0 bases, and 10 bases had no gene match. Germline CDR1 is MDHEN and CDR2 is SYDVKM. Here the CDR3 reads CASSLWGGDRGGYNEQFF. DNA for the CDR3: TGTGCCAGCAGTTTATGGGGGGGTGACAGGGGTGGCTACAATGAGCAGTTCTTC.

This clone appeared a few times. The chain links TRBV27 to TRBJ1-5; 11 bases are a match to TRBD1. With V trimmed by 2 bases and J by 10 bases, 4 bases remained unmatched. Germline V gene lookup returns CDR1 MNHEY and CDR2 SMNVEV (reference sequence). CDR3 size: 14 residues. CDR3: CASSLGTGGLPQHF. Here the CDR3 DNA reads TGTGCCAGCAGTTTAGGGACAGGGGGTCTCCCCCAGCATTTT.

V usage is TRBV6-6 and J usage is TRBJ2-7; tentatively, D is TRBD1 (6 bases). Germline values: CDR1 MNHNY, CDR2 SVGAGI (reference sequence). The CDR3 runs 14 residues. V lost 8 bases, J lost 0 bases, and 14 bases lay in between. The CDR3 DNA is TGTGCCAGCTCCGCCGCAGGGGCCTCCTACGAGCAGTACTTC. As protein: CASSAAGASYEQYF.

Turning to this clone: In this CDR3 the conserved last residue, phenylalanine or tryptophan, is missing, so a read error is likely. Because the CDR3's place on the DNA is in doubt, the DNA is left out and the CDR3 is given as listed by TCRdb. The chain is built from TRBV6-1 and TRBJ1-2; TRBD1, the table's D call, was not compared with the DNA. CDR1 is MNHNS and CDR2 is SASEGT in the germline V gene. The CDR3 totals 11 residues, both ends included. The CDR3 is CASSDWTGGVR.

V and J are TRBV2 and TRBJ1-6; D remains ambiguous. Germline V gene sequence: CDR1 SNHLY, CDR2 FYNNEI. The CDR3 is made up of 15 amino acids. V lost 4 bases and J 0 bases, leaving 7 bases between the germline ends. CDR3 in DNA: TGTGCCAGCAGTGGATTGAGCTCCTATAATTCACCCCTCCACTTT. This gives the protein CASSGLSSYNSPLHF.

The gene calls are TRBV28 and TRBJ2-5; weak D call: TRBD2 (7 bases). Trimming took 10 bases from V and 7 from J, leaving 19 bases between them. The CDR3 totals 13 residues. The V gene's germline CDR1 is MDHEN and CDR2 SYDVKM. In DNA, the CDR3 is TGTGCCACCTCCGCGGGGGCCGTGGTGACCCAGTACTTC. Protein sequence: CATSAGAVVTQYF.

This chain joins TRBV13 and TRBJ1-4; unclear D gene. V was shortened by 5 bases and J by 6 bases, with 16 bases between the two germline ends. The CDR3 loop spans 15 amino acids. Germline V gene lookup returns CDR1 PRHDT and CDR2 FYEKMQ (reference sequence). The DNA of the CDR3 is TGTGCCAGCAGCCACCGAATAACGGGAGATGAAAAACTGTTTTTT. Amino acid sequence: CASSHRITGDEKLFF.

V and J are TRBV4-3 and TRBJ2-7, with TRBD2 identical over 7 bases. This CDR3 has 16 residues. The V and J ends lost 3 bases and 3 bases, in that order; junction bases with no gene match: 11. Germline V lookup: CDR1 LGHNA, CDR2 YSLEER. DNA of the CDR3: TGCGCCAGCAGCCAGGGCGGGGGACCAGCGGTCTACGAGCAGTACTTC. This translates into CASSQGGGPAVYEQYF.

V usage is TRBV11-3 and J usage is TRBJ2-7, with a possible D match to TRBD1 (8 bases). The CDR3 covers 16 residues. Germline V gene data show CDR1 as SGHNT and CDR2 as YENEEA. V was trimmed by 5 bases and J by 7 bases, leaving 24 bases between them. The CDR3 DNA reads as TGTGCCAGCAGCCAGGGGGCTAGCGGAGGGGTTCAGGAGCAGTACTTC. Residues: CASSQGASGGVQEQYF.

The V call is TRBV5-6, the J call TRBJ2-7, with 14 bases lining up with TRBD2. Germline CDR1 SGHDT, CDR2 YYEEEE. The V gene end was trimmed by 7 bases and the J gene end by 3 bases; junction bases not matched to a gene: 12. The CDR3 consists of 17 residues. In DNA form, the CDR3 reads TGTGCCAGCGGACTAGCGGGAGGTCTCAGAAGAATCTACGAGCAGTACTTC. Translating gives CASGLAGGLRRIYEQYF.

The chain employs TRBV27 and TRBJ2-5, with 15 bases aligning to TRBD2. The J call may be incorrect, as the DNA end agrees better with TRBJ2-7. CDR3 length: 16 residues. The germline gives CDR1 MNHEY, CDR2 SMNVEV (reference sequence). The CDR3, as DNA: TGTGCCAGCAGTGGACTAGCGGGAGGGCCCGCCTACGAGCAGTACTTC. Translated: CASSGLAGGPAYEQYF.

CDR3 loop: CASSLEAFRLAGAGELFF. DNA of the CDR3: TGTGCCAGCAGCTTGGAGGCGTTTCGGCTAGCGGGAGCCGGGGAGCTGTTTTTT. The V gene is TRBV5-6, the J gene TRBJ2-2; 10 bases agree with TRBD2. Germline lookup yields CDR1 SGHDT and CDR2 YYEEEE. The CDR3 length is 18 residues. The J segment lost 6 bases and the V segment lost 0 bases, leaving 11 bases of the junction unmatched.

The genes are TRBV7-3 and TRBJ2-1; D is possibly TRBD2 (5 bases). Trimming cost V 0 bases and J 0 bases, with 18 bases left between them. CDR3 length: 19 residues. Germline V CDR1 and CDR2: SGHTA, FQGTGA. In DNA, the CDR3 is TGTGCCAGCAGCTTAACCGGGGTCCCCCTAAGGAGCTCCTACAATGAGCAGTTCTTC. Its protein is CASSLTGVPLRSSYNEQFF.

The CDR3 DNA reads TGTGCCAGTAAGCGGGGGGGGTACGAGCAGTACTTC. Protein sequence: CASKRGGYEQYF. The gene calls are TRBV2 and TRBJ2-7; 10 bases are shared with TRBD2. Trimming at V came to 9 bases and at J to 4 bases, leaving 3 bases not matched to a gene. This CDR3 comprises 12 residues. Germline V lookup: CDR1 SNHLY, CDR2 FYNNEI.

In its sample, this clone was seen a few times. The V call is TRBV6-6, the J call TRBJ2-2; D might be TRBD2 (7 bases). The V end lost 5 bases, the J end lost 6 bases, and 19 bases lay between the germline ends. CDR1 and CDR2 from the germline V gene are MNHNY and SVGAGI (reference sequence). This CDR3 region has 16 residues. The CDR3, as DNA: TGTGCCAGCAGTCCCGGGCAGGGGAGGGTCGCCGGGGAGCTGTTTTTT. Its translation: CASSPGQGRVAGELFF.

CDR3 bases: TGCGCCAGCAGCCGGGGGCCTGGAGATGAAGCTTTCTTT. Amino acids: CASSRGPGDEAFF. This chain connects TRBV4-3 to TRBJ1-1, with a tentative D call TRBD1 (6 bases). This CDR3 spans 13 amino acids. V was clipped by 4 bases and J by 7 bases, with 13 bases between them. Germline values: CDR1 LGHNA, CDR2 YSLEER.

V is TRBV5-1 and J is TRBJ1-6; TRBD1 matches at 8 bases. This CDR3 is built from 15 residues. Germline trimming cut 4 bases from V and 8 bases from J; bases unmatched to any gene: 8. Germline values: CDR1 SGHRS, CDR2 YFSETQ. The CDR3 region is CASSDGQGPYSPLHF. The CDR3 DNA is TGCGCCAGCAGCGACGGACAGGGCCCTTATTCACCCCTCCACTTT.

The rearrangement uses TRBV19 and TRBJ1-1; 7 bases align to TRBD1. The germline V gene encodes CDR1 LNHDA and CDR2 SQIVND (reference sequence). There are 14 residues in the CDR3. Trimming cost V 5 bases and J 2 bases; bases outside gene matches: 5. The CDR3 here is CASSQTGINTEAFF. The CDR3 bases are TGTGCCAGTAGTCAGACAGGGATCAACACTGAAGCTTTCTTT.

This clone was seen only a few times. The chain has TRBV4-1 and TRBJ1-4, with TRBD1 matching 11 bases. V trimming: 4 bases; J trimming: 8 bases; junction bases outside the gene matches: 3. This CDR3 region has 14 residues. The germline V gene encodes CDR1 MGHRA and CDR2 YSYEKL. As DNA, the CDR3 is TGCGCCAGCAGCCCCGGACAGGGGGCCGAAAAACTGTTTTTT. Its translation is CASSPGQGAEKLFF.

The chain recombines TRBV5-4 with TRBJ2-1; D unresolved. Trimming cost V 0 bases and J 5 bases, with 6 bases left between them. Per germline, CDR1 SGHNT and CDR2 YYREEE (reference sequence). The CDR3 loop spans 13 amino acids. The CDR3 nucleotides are TGTGCCAGCAGCTTGGCCGGTAACAATGAGCAGTTCTTC. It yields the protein CASSLAGNNEQFF.

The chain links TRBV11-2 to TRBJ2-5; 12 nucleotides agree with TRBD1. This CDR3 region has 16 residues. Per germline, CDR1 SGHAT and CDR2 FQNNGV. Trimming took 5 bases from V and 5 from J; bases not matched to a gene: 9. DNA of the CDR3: TGTGCCAGCAGCCGCCGGGACAGGGGGCCCCTCGAGACCCAGTACTTC. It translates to CASSRRDRGPLETQYF.

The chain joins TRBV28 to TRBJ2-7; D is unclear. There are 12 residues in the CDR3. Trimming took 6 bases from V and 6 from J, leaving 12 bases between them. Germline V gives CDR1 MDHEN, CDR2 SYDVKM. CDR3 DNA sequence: TGTGCCAGCAGCCTACCGTGGAGCGAGCAGTACTTC. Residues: CASSLPWSEQYF.

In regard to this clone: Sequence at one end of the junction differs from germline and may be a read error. This chain's CDR3 is CSSSSRRGIIGEQFF. The CDR3 DNA is TGTTCCAGCAGCTCCAGGAGAGGGATAATTGGTGAGCAGTTCTTC. The chain carries TRBV7-9 and TRBJ2-1; a possible D gene is TRBD2 (5 bases). The CDR3 contains 15 residues. Germline values: CDR1 SEHNR, CDR2 FQNEAQ (reference sequence). Full variable domain (rest looked up from reference TRBV7-9 and TRBJ2-1): DTGVSQNPRHKITKRGQNVTFRCDPISEHNRLYWYRQTLGQGPEFLTYFQNEAQLEKSRLLSDRFSAERPKGSFSTLEIQRTEQGDSAMYLCSSSSRRGIIGEQFFGPGTRLTVL.

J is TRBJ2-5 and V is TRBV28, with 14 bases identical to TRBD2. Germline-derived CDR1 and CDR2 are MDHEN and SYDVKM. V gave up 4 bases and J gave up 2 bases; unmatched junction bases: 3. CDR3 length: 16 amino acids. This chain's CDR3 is CASSSRTSGGQETQYF. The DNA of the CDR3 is TGTGCCAGCAGTTCTAGGACTAGCGGGGGGCAAGAGACCCAGTACTTC. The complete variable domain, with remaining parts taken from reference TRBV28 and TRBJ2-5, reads DVKVTQSSRYLVKRTGEKVFLECVQDMDHENMFWYRQDPGLGLRLIYFSYDVKMKEKGDIPEGYSVSREKKERFSLILESASTNQTSMYLCASSSRTSGGQETQYFGPGTRLLVL.

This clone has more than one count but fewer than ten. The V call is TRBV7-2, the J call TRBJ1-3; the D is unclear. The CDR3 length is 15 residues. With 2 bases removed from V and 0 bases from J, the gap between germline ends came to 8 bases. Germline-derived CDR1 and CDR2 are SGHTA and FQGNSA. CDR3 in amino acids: CASSLLTGSGNTIYF. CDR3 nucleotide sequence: TGTGCCAGCAGCTTACTCACTGGCTCTGGAAACACCATATATTTT.

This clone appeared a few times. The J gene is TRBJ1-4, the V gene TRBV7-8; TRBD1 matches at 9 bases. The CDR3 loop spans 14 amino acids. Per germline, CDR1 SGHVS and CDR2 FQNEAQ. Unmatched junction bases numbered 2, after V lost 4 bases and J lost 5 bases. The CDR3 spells CASSSTGGNEKLFF. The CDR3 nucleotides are TGTGCCAGCAGCTCGACAGGGGGAAATGAAAAACTGTTTTTT.

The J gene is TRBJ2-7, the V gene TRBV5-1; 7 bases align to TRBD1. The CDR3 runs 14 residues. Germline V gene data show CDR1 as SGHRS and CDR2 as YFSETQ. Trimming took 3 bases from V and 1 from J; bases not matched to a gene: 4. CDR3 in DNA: TGCGCCAGCAGCTATGGGGACAGATCCTACGAGCAGTACTTC. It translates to CASSYGDRSYEQYF.